Presented here are 29 T cell receptor beta chains from one specimen sequenced in a study of T-cell reconstitution after alpha-beta-depleted transplantation in children (dated by TCRdb to about 2016). To prepare the library, PCR was applied. TCRdb names Illumina HiSeq 2500 as the instrument used. TCR library preparation used molecular barcoding, with unique molecular identifiers applied to normalize quantification of the TCRbeta repertoire. Using fastp at Q25 and MiXCR, TCRdb reprocessed the public reads and kept productive beta chains. One record per CDR3 amino acid sequence lists the most common genes and DNA. This sample holds over 550,000 distinct CDR3 sequences; under 12% were observed only once. The ten largest clones take up 4% of the sample. Sequenced here: PBMCs from the stem cell graft donor, sampled from the stem cell graft. The receptors shown here come from a human donor who donated a stem cell graft to a child with acute myeloid leukemia.

V gene TRBV6-5 combines with J gene TRBJ1-1, with TRBD1 matching over 9 bases. V was clipped by 0 bases and J by 4 bases; unmatched bases: 0. The CDR3 consists of 14 residues. Per germline, CDR1 MNHEY and CDR2 SVGAGI. The chain's CDR3 is CASSYSTGGTEAFF. The CDR3 nucleotides read TGTGCCAGCAGTTACTCGACAGGGGGCACTGAAGCTTTCTTT.

This clonotype was seen a handful of times. The chain has TRBV15 and TRBJ2-3, with D perhaps matching TRBD1 (6 bases). With 1 base removed from V and 1 base from J, the gap between germline ends came to 9 bases. This CDR3 spans 15 amino acids. Germline-derived CDR1 and CDR2 are LNHNV and YYDKDF (reference sequence). This CDR3 reads CATSRVAGGTDTQYF. For the CDR3, the DNA is TGTGCCACCAGCAGAGTCGCAGGGGGCACAGATACGCAGTATTTT.

This rearrangement joins TRBV12-5 to TRBJ2-2, with TRBD2 identical over 10 bases. The CDR3 contains 16 residues. V shed 7 bases, J shed 7 bases, and the junction held 12 bases outside the gene matches. Germline V gene lookup returns CDR1 LGHNT and CDR2 FRNRAP. CDR3 nucleotides: TGTGCTAGTGCCCGGGGGGCTAGCGGGAGTAGCGGGGAGCTGTTTTTT. Translated: CASARGASGSSGELFF.

V and J are TRBV20-1 and TRBJ2-7, with 8 bases that match TRBD2. CDR1 and CDR2 from the germline V gene are DFQATT and SNEGSKA (reference sequence). J lost 4 bases, V lost 1 base, and 6 bases had no gene match. There are 14 residues in the CDR3. Written as DNA, the CDR3 is TGCAGTGCTAGAGCCAGCGGGAGTAAATACGAGCAGTACTTC. This translates into CSARASGSKYEQYF.

There are many counts of this clonotype. V and J are TRBV6-2 or TRBV6-3 and TRBJ2-2; maybe TRBD2 (8 bases). Trimming removed 4 bases at V and 8 bases at J, with 17 bases between. The CDR3 contains 15 residues. Germline V gene data show CDR1 as MNHEY and CDR2 as SVGEGT. The CDR3: CASSFLVAGQGELFF. The CDR3 nucleotides are TGTGCCAGCAGTTTCCTCGTAGCGGGACAGGGGGAGCTGTTTTTT.

Ten or more counts support this clonotype. V and J are TRBV29-1 and TRBJ2-3, with D unresolved. The V end was cut by 1 base, the J end by 1 base, with 6 bases between. CDR1 and CDR2 from the germline V gene are SQVTM and ANQGSEA. The CDR3 runs 13 residues. CDR3 nucleotide sequence: TGCAGCGTTGAAGTCGACGGCACAGATACGCAGTATTTT. This gives the protein CSVEVDGTDTQYF.

The chain has TRBV15 and TRBJ2-5; 10 positions agree with TRBD2. The CDR3 is made up of 18 amino acids. CDR1 is LNHNV, CDR2 YYDKDF, per germline (reference sequence). V shed 3 bases and J 3 bases; nucleotides not matched to a gene: 13. The DNA for the CDR3 is TGTGCCACCAGCAGTTATCCCTCATCCCTAGCGGGGGAAGAGACCCAGTACTTC. It codes for CATSSYPSSLAGEETQYF.

The V call is TRBV6-2 or TRBV6-3, the J call TRBJ2-1; D tentatively fits TRBD1 or TRBD2 (5 bases each). V shed 0 bases and J shed 7 bases, with 10 bases lying between them. The germline gives CDR1 MNHEY, CDR2 SVGEGT. The CDR3 runs 14 residues. CDR3 DNA: TGTGCCAGCAGTTACTCGGGACCAAGAAATGAGCAGTTCTTC. It is translated as CASSYSGPRNEQFF.

V usage is TRBV29-1 and J usage is TRBJ1-4; D call uncertain. Trimming left V 4 bases short and J 2 bases short, with 17 bases between. This CDR3 has 16 amino acids. Germline CDR1 reads SQVTM; CDR2 reads ANQGSEA. CDR3 residues: CSVGTNLEQTNEKLFF. DNA of the CDR3: TGCAGCGTTGGAACGAACCTCGAGCAGACTAATGAAAAACTGTTTTTT.

This clonotype was seen ten or more times. The chain carries TRBV5-1 and TRBJ1-5; perhaps TRBD1 as D (5 bases). V lost 5 bases to trimming and J lost 1 base, with 10 bases between them. There are 14 residues in the CDR3. The V gene's germline CDR1 is SGHRS and CDR2 YFSETQ. The CDR3 DNA reads TGCGCCAGCAGTCAGGGCCCGAGCAATCAGCCCCAGCATTTT. It yields the protein CASSQGPSNQPQHF.

This clonotype was seen ten or more times. The chain uses TRBV7-3 and TRBJ2-7; 7 bases are shared with TRBD2. V dropped 1 base and J dropped 2; count of bases not matched to a gene: 11. CDR3 length: 17 residues. The germline V gene encodes CDR1 SGHTA and CDR2 FQGTGA. In DNA form, the CDR3 reads TGTGCCAGCAGCTTAAACAGCTTAGGCGGGAGTACCTACGAGCAGTACTTC. Encoded protein: CASSLNSLGGSTYEQYF.

This sequence joins TRBV20-1 and TRBJ2-6; TRBD2 agrees at 7 bases. Germline values: CDR1 DFQATT, CDR2 SNEGSKA (reference sequence). The junction had 5 bases not matched to a gene; V was cut back by 5 bases and J by 4 bases. The CDR3 has 14 amino acids. CDR3 sequence reads: CSAGGGSGANVLTF. The CDR3 DNA is TGCAGTGCTGGGGGAGGGTCCGGGGCCAACGTCCTGACTTTC.

This clonotype was picked up a small number of times. The chain links TRBV12-3 or TRBV12-4 to TRBJ2-1; 10 bases are a match to TRBD2. The CDR3 consists of 19 residues. V shed 0 bases and J 0 bases; nucleotides not matched to a gene: 8. The CDR3 is CASSLAATSGVSSYNEQFF. The CDR3 bases are TGTGCCAGCAGTTTAGCGGCCACTAGCGGGGTGAGCTCCTACAATGAGCAGTTCTTC.

The chain recombines TRBV29-1 with TRBJ2-1; the D gene is possibly TRBD1 (6 bases). V was shortened by 7 bases and J by 5 bases, with 15 bases between the two germline ends. This CDR3 is built from 13 residues. In germline, CDR1 is SQVTM, CDR2 ANQGSEA. The CDR3 is CSAFRGLDNEQFF. In DNA, the CDR3 is TGCAGCGCCTTCAGGGGATTGGACAATGAGCAGTTCTTC.

This chain connects TRBV29-1 to TRBJ1-2; D call uncertain. Germline loops: CDR1 SQVTM, CDR2 ANQGSEA. Trimming shortened V by 7 bases and J by 6 bases, and 6 bases separated the two germline ends. The CDR3 runs 9 residues. The CDR3 bases are TGCAGCGCCTATGATGGCTACACCTTC. This encodes CSAYDGYTF. Using reference TRBV29-1 and TRBJ1-2 for the parts outside the CDR3, the full variable domain is SAVISQKPSRDICQRGTSLTIQCQVDSQVTMMFWYRQQPGQSLTLIATANQGSEATYESGFVIDKFPISRPNLTFSTLTVSNMSPEDSSIYLCSAYDGYTFGSGTRLTVV.

This chain connects TRBV3-1 to TRBJ2-7; D may be TRBD2 (6 bases). Germline CDR1 and CDR2: LGHDT and YNNKEL (reference sequence). This CDR3 is built from 12 residues. With 4 bases removed from V and 6 bases from J, the gap between germline ends came to 10 bases. The DNA for the CDR3 is TGTGCCAGCAGCCCGTTGGGGGGCGAGCAGTACTTC. It yields the protein CASSPLGGEQYF.

In its sample, this clonotype was seen many times. The genes are TRBV5-1 and TRBJ2-3, with 8 bases fitting TRBD2. Germline CDR1 SGHRS, CDR2 YFSETQ. V lost 1 base to trimming and J lost 5 bases; unmatched junction nucleotides: 12. The CDR3 extends over 17 amino acids. The CDR3 sequence: CASSLMVTGGSGDTQYF. CDR3 in DNA: TGCGCCAGCAGCTTGATGGTTACGGGAGGGTCCGGAGATACGCAGTATTTT.

V is TRBV29-1 and J is TRBJ1-3, with D possibly matching TRBD1 (6 bases). CDR1 is SQVTM and CDR2 is ANQGSEA in the germline V gene. The V end was cut by 4 bases, the J end by 0 bases, with 13 bases between. This CDR3 is built from 15 residues. CDR3 amino acids: CSVGGSGDSGNTIYF. The CDR3 DNA follows: TGCAGCGTTGGAGGTTCAGGGGACTCTGGAAACACCATATATTTT.

This clonotype was recorded many times. Here the CDR3 reads CASSLGLLGDYEQYF. The CDR3 nucleotides read TGTGCCAGCAGCTTAGGACTACTAGGGGACTACGAGCAGTACTTC. The rearrangement joins TRBV11-3 to TRBJ2-7; D is possibly TRBD1 or TRBD2 (5 bases each). This CDR3 region has 15 residues. V dropped 1 base and J dropped 3 bases, with 13 bases sitting between them. Germline CDR1 is SGHNT and CDR2 is YENEEA.

This chain uses TRBV20-1 with TRBJ1-3; D might be TRBD1 (5 bases). CDR1 DFQATT and CDR2 SNEGSKA come from the germline V gene (reference sequence). The CDR3 runs 16 residues. V was trimmed by 5 bases and J by 2 bases, leaving 19 bases between them. The CDR3 region is CSAPEGRGGAGNTIYF. DNA for the CDR3: TGCAGTGCTCCCGAGGGCCGGGGGGGGGCTGGAAACACCATATATTTT.

This clonotype showed up many times. The chain joins TRBV5-1 to TRBJ1-4; D is uncertain. In germline, CDR1 is SGHRS, CDR2 YFSETQ. The germline V and J ends were trimmed by 2 bases and 3 bases, with 8 bases remaining between them. The CDR3 loop spans 14 amino acids. CDR3 DNA: TGCGCCAGCAGCTTTGAGGTTTCTAATGAAAAACTGTTTTTT. It is translated as CASSFEVSNEKLFF.

This clonotype was picked up many times. The rearrangement uses TRBV7-8 and TRBJ2-7; TRBD1 matches at 8 bases. V lost 5 bases, J lost 3 bases, and 9 bases stayed unmatched. The CDR3 contains 15 residues. From germline, CDR1 is SGHVS and CDR2 FQNEAQ. The DNA for the CDR3 is TGTGCCAGCAGCGAAGGACAGGGAAGGAACTACGAGCAGTACTTC. The encoded protein is CASSEGQGRNYEQYF. Supplemented by reference TRBV7-8 and TRBJ2-7, the full variable domain reads GAGVSQSPRYKVAKRGQDVALRCDPISGHVSLFWYQQALGQGPEFLTYFQNEAQLDKSGLPSDRFFAERPEGSVSTLKIQRTQQEDSAVYLCASSEGQGRNYEQYFGPGTRLTVT.

This clonotype has ten or more counts. The chain is built from TRBV15 and TRBJ2-3; 9 nucleotides align to TRBD1. This CDR3 comprises 18 residues. Germline V lookup: CDR1 LNHNV, CDR2 YYDKDF (reference sequence). J lost 2 bases, V lost 7 bases, and 16 bases had no gene match. This CDR3 reads CATIAGTGMAAATDTQYF. In DNA, the CDR3 is TGTGCCACCATTGCTGGGACAGGGATGGCAGCGGCCACAGATACGCAGTATTTT.

This clonotype was counted a few times. The chain carries TRBV20-1 and TRBJ2-7; D might be TRBD2 (6 bases). The germline V and J ends were trimmed by 7 bases and 2 bases, with 18 bases remaining between them. Germline V gives CDR1 DFQATT, CDR2 SNEGSKA (reference sequence). The length of the CDR3 is 14 residues. The CDR3 protein is CSEAGFTNTYEQYF. CDR3 in DNA: TGCAGTGAGGCGGGGTTTACCAACACCTACGAGCAGTACTTC.

This clonotype turned up a few times. The chain joins TRBV9 to TRBJ2-5; 14 nucleotides line up with TRBD2. Germline loops: CDR1 SGDLS, CDR2 YYNGEE. This CDR3 is 16 amino acids long. V lost 3 bases and J lost 3; bases outside the gene matches: 4. The CDR3: CASSGPGLAGEETQYF. Here the CDR3 DNA reads TGTGCCAGCAGCGGACCGGGACTAGCGGGAGAAGAGACCCAGTACTTC.

This clonotype appeared many times. The V and J genes are TRBV5-1 and TRBJ2-3, with TRBD1 identical over 7 bases. This CDR3 is built from 15 residues. V trimming: 5 bases; J trimming: 4 bases; junction bases outside the gene matches: 10. CDR1 is SGHRS and CDR2 is YFSETQ in the germline V gene. The CDR3: CASSVTGIGADTQYF. CDR3 sequence (DNA): TGCGCCAGCAGTGTGACAGGGATTGGGGCAGATACGCAGTATTTT.

This clonotype was picked up many times. J is TRBJ2-7 and V is TRBV20-1; D is uncertain. The CDR3 consists of 14 residues. Trimming pared 0 bases from V and 3 bases from J, leaving 12 bases between. Germline V gene lookup returns CDR1 DFQATT and CDR2 SNEGSKA (reference sequence). CDR3 nucleotide sequence: TGCAGTGCTAGAGACGTTACCAAGGGCTACGAGCAGTACTTC. It codes for CSARDVTKGYEQYF.

This clonotype occurred many times. The chain has TRBV20-1 and TRBJ1-1; a weak D match, TRBD1 (5 bases). This CDR3 region has 14 residues. The V gene lost 5 bases and the J gene lost 5 bases, with 18 bases spanning the gap. Germline loops: CDR1 DFQATT, CDR2 SNEGSKA (reference sequence). CDR3 sequence reads: CSAGRDAWGTEAFF. CDR3 sequence (DNA): TGCAGTGCTGGCCGGGACGCCTGGGGAACTGAAGCTTTCTTT.

This clonotype came up a few times. This chain uses TRBV5-1 with TRBJ2-2, with D maybe TRBD2 (6 bases). Trimming left V 3 bases short and J 0 bases short, with 9 bases between. The CDR3 totals 15 residues. The V gene's germline CDR1 is SGHRS and CDR2 YFSETQ. CDR3 nucleotides: TGCGCCAGCAGCTGGAGGGATTCGAACACCGGGGAGCTGTTTTTT. Protein: CASSWRDSNTGELFF.